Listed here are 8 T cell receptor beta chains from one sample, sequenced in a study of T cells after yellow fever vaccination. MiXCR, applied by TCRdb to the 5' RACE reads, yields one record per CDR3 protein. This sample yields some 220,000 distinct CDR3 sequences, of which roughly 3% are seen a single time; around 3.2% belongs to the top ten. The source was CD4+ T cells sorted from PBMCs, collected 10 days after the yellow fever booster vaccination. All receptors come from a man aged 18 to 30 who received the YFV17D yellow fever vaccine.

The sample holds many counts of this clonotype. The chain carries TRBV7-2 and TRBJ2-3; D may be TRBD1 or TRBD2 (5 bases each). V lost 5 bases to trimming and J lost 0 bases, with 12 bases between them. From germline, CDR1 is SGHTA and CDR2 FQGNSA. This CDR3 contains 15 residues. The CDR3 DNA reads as TGTGCCAGCAGCCGAGGGGTTATCAGCACAGATACGCAGTATTTT. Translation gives CASSRGVISTDTQYF.

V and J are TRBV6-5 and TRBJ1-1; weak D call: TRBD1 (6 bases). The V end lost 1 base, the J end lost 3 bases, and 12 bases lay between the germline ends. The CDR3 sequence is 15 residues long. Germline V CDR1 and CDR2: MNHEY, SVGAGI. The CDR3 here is CASSYWGRAHTEAFF. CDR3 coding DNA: TGTGCCAGCAGTTACTGGGGGCGGGCCCACACTGAAGCTTTCTTT.

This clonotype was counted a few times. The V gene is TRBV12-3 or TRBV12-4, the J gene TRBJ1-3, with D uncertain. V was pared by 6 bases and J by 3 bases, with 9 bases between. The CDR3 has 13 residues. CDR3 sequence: CASRRNLGNTIYF. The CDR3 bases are TGTGCCAGCAGACGTAATCTTGGAAACACCATATATTTT.

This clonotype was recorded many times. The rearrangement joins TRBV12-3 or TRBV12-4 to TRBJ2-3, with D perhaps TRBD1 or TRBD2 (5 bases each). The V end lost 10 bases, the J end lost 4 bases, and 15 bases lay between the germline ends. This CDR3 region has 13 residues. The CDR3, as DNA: TGTGCCACCCATTATCTGGGGGCAGATACGCAGTATTTT. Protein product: CATHYLGADTQYF.

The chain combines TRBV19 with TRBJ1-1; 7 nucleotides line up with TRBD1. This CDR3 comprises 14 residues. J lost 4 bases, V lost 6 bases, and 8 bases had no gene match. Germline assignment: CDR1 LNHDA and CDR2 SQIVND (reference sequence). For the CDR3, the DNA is TGTGCCAGTAGGCCACAGGGGTTTTTCACTGAAGCTTTCTTT. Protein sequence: CASRPQGFFTEAFF.

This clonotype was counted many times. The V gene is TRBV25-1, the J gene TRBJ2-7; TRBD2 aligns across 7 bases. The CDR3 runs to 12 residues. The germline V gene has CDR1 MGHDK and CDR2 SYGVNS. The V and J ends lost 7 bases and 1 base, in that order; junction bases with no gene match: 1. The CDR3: CASMGGSYEQYF. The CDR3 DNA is TGTGCCAGCATGGGGGGGTCCTACGAGCAGTACTTC.

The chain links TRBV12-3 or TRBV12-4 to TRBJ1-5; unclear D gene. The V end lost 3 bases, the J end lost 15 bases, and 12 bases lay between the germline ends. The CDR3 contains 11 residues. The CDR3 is CASSLSGRRHF. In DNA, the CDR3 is TGTGCCAGCAGTTTGTCGGGGAGACGGCATTTT.

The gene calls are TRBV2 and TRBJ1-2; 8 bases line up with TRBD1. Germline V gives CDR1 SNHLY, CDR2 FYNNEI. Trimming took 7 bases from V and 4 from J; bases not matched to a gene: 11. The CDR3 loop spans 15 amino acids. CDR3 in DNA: TGTGCCAGCACTTTGCCCCCAGGGGGCACCTATGGCTACACCTTC. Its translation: CASTLPPGGTYGYTF. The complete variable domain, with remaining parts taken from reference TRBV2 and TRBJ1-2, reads EPEVTQTPSHQVTQMGQEVILRCVPISNHLYFYWYRQILGQKVEFLVSFYNNEISEKSEIFDDQFSVERPDGSNFTLKIRSTKLEDSAMYFCASTLPPGGTYGYTFGSGTRLTVV.